This TCR beta chain was sequenced during a study of TIL therapy for anti-PD-1-resistant metastatic lung cancer. Trimming stripped 1 base from V and 0 bases from J, with 7 bases between. This CDR3 is 15 amino acids long. Germline CDR1 is SGHDT and CDR2 is YYEEEE. The time point was: pre-treatment sample, taken before nivolumab and TIL therapy. The immunoSEQ assay was v3. Sequencing depth was some 2 million read pairs for survey level, roughly 4.5-6.5 million for deep. TCRdb's copy holds only in-frame clones and misses some; the assay was immunoSEQ multiplex PCR. The table has 50,000 or so clones, around three quarters seen once; the top ten hold 4% to 5.5%.

The chain combines TRBV5-6 with TRBJ2-2, with D unresolved. The receptor's source is a woman aged 25-80 years with non-small cell lung cancer. The sample consisted of blood, taken at baseline. The CDR3 protein is CASSLRHPNTGELFF. CDR3 DNA: TGTGCCAGCAGCTTGAGGCACCCGAACACCGGGGAGCTGTTTTTT.